There are many counts of the clone carrying this TCR beta chain. The SP2 primer and nested alpha and beta constant region primers amplified ligated cDNA in four rounds. TCRdb analysed the UMI-ligation and nested PCR reads with MiXCR anew, one entry per CDR3 protein. The table includes tens of thousands of distinct CDR3 sequences, about 10% detected once. Treatment reported: skin biopsy from PPD injection site in Mantoux-positive individual. A UMI-containing oligonucleotide was joined by 3' ligation to the TCR cDNA template. The data derive from a study of naive and memory T cell subsets. The CDR3 extends over 15 amino acids. Looked up from germline, CDR1 is SGDLS and CDR2 is YYNGEE. Germline trimming cut 3 bases from V and 1 base from J; bases unmatched to any gene: 3.

The sequence derives from an adult in good health. The rearrangement links TRBV9 to TRBJ2-1, with TRBD2 identical over 8 bases. The material was skin, obtained from a tuberculin skin test site. CDR3 DNA sequence: TGTGCCAGCAGCGCGGGACTAGGATCCTACAATGAGCAGTTCTTC. Its translation is CASSAGLGSYNEQFF.